Following are 21 T cell receptor beta chains from one sample sequenced in a study of CD8 T cells in ankylosing spondylitis. Notes on the study in general: Ankylosing spondylitis blood appeared to carry a characteristic TCR beta motif of roughly 8 highly homologous variants.

For these TCRs, the target antigens are not known. TCRdb re-called the 5' RACE reads through MiXCR, storing one row per CDR3 protein. Seen here are about 330,000 distinct CDR3 sequences, approximately 8% observed once, and the top ten hold approximately 15%. Sequencing input: blood, either unsorted or a sorted T cell fraction (not recorded which). Receptors originate from a male donor with ankylosing spondylitis.

This clonotype has only a few counts. The chain joins TRBV7-2 to TRBJ2-5, with D possibly matching TRBD2 (6 bases). Germline V lookup: CDR1 SGHTA, CDR2 FQGNSA. The CDR3 has 16 amino acids. With 1 base removed from V and 2 bases from J, the gap between germline ends came to 14 bases. In DNA form, the CDR3 reads TGTGCCAGCAGCTTAGGCCCAGGCGGGGCACAAGAGACCCAGTACTTC. Its protein is CASSLGPGGAQETQYF.

The rearrangement joins TRBV7-9 to TRBJ1-2, with D unresolved. Germline lookup yields CDR1 SEHNR and CDR2 FQNEAQ (reference sequence). Deletions cut 4 bases from V and 3 bases from J, with 9 bases between. The CDR3 consists of 13 residues. The CDR3 DNA reads TGTGCCAGCAGCTCCCTGCAAGACTATGGCTACACCTTC. Residues: CASSSLQDYGYTF. Supplemented by reference TRBV7-9 and TRBJ1-2, the full variable domain reads DTGVSQNPRHKITKRGQNVTFRCDPISEHNRLYWYRQTLGQGPEFLTYFQNEAQLEKSRLLSDRFSAERPKGSFSTLEIQRTEQGDSAMYLCASSSLQDYGYTFGSGTRLTVV.

The chain has TRBV10-3 and TRBJ2-6; TRBD1 or TRBD2 may be the D gene (5 bases each). The length of the CDR3 is 15 residues. The germline V gene has CDR1 ENHRY and CDR2 SYGVKD. Deletions cut 10 bases from V and 0 bases from J, with 13 bases between. In DNA, the CDR3 is TGTGCCACCCGGGGCTCTAGCTCTGGGGCCAACGTCCTGACTTTC. It specifies CATRGSSSGANVLTF.

This clonotype was detected many times. The chain couples TRBV6-1 to TRBJ2-7; possibly TRBD1 for D (6 bases). Germline V gives CDR1 MNHNS, CDR2 SASEGT. Trimming shortened V by 6 bases and J by 3 bases, and 12 bases separated the two germline ends. The length of the CDR3 is 13 residues. CDR3 nucleotide sequence: TGTGCCAGCAGGCCACAGGGTATCTACGAGCAGTACTTC. It codes for CASRPQGIYEQYF.

This clonotype was detected many times. The chain has TRBV7-3 and TRBJ2-1; 7 nucleotides line up with TRBD1. V gave up 6 bases and J gave up 6 bases; unmatched junction bases: 5. The germline CDR1 and CDR2 sequences are SGHTA and FQGTGA. The CDR3 is 13 amino acids. The CDR3 DNA is TGTGCCAGCAGTTCTGGACAGGTCAATGAGCAGTTCTTC. Its protein product is CASSSGQVNEQFF.

This chain connects TRBV5-1 to TRBJ2-3; a weak D match, TRBD2 (7 bases). The CDR3 is 15 amino acids. Germline values: CDR1 SGHRS, CDR2 YFSETQ. Trimming cost V 4 bases and J 3 bases, with 15 bases left between them. This chain's CDR3 is CASSTSEGGTDTQYF. CDR3 coding DNA: TGCGCCAGCAGCACATCAGAGGGGGGGACAGATACGCAGTATTTT.

This clonotype was recorded at least ten times. V gene TRBV11-3 combines with J gene TRBJ2-1, with TRBD2 identical over 10 bases. The length of the CDR3 is 13 residues. Germline CDR1 and CDR2: SGHNT and YENEEA. Trimming at V came to 4 bases and at J to 9 bases, leaving 3 bases not matched to a gene. The CDR3: CASSSSGRTEQFF. The CDR3 nucleotides read TGTGCCAGCAGCTCTAGCGGGAGAACTGAGCAGTTCTTC. The variable domain in full, with the rest retrieved from reference TRBV11-3 and TRBJ2-1, is EAGVVQSPRYKIIEKKQPVAFWCNPISGHNTLYWYLQNLGQGPELLIRYENEEAVDDSQLPKDRFSAERLKGVDSTLKIQPAELGDSAVYLCASSSSGRTEQFFGPGTRLTVL.

This clonotype was counted between two and nine times. This sequence joins TRBV28 and TRBJ2-3, with a possible D match to TRBD2 (5 bases). Germline lookup yields CDR1 MDHEN and CDR2 SYDVKM. The V and J ends lost 5 bases and 1 base respectively, with 13 bases between them. The CDR3 loop spans 15 amino acids. This CDR3 is CASSRSVGGTDTQYF. CDR3 DNA sequence: TGTGCCAGCAGTCGGAGCGTCGGGGGCACAGATACGCAGTATTTT.

V and J are TRBV6-5 and TRBJ2-7, with TRBD2 matching over 12 bases. Trimming cost V 4 bases and J 3 bases; bases outside gene matches: 7. Germline V gene lookup returns CDR1 MNHEY and CDR2 SVGAGI. This CDR3 region has 16 residues. CDR3 DNA sequence: TGTGCCAGCAGTTCTCTAGCGGGAGGGCACTTCTACGAGCAGTACTTC. This gives the protein CASSSLAGGHFYEQYF.

The table lists this clonotype with many counts. This chain connects TRBV12-3 or TRBV12-4 to TRBJ2-3, with 8 nucleotides matching TRBD2. CDR3 length: 14 residues. V trimming: 6 bases; J trimming: 0 bases; junction bases outside the gene matches: 2. CDR3 amino acids: CASRAGVSTDTQYF. DNA of the CDR3: TGTGCCAGCAGAGCGGGAGTAAGCACAGATACGCAGTATTTT.

This clonotype was observed many times. J is TRBJ1-6 and V is TRBV10-3, with D hard to call. The length of the CDR3 is 12 residues. The V gene lost 5 bases and the J gene lost 9 bases, with 8 bases spanning the gap. The germline V gene has CDR1 ENHRY and CDR2 SYGVKD. The CDR3 DNA is TGTGCCATCAGTAGGGTGGGTTCACCCCTCCACTTT. Its protein product is CAISRVGSPLHF.

The chain recombines TRBV9 with TRBJ2-1; 13 bases are a match to TRBD2. The J segment lost 5 bases and the V segment lost 4 bases, leaving 9 bases of the junction unmatched. The CDR3 is made up of 17 amino acids. Germline V gene lookup returns CDR1 SGDLS and CDR2 YYNGEE. The CDR3 protein is CASSHPRTSGRDNEQFF. CDR3 bases: TGTGCCAGCAGCCATCCCAGGACTAGCGGGAGAGACAATGAGCAGTTCTTC.

This clonotype was seen a few times. The rearrangement links TRBV3-1 to TRBJ2-7; D assignment may be TRBD1 or TRBD2 (5 bases each). Germline V lookup: CDR1 LGHDT, CDR2 YNNKEL (reference sequence). CDR3 length equals 14 residues. Between the trimmed V and J ends, which lost 4 bases and 3 bases, there was a span of 13 bases. This chain's CDR3 is CASSLALGVYEQYF. In DNA form, the CDR3 reads TGTGCCAGCAGCCTGGCATTGGGGGTCTACGAGCAGTACTTC.

This clonotype was seen at least ten times. The rearrangement joins TRBV20-1 to TRBJ2-7, with 7 bases matching TRBD2. Germline lookup yields CDR1 DFQATT and CDR2 SNEGSKA (reference sequence). The J segment lost 4 bases and the V segment lost 5 bases, leaving 8 bases of the junction unmatched. The CDR3 runs 13 residues. CDR3: CSARPQGGYEQYF. DNA of the CDR3: TGCAGTGCTCGTCCTCAGGGAGGGTACGAGCAGTACTTC.

This clonotype was recorded at least ten times. The chain has TRBV20-1 and TRBJ2-2; TRBD2 matches at 15 bases. CDR1 is DFQATT and CDR2 is SNEGSKA in the germline V gene (reference sequence). V shed 5 bases and J 8 bases; nucleotides not matched to a gene: 12. This CDR3 spans 17 amino acids. The CDR3 bases are TGCAGTGCTCACTCCCCCGGACTAGCGGGAGGGCCGGGGGAGCTGTTTTTT. Translating it yields CSAHSPGLAGGPGELFF.

The sample holds many counts of this clonotype. V and J are TRBV4-2 and TRBJ1-6; D remains unclear. CDR3 length: 13 amino acids. The germline V gene encodes CDR1 LGHNA and CDR2 YNFKEQ. Trimming pared 0 bases from V and 9 bases from J, leaving 6 bases between. CDR3 bases: TGTGCCAGCAGCCAAGATAAGGTTTCACCCCTCCACTTT. It codes for CASSQDKVSPLHF.

The chain carries TRBV4-3 and TRBJ2-3; the D is unclear. Germline lookup yields CDR1 LGHNA and CDR2 YSLEER. The V end lost 1 base, the J end lost 5 bases, and 7 bases lay between the germline ends. The CDR3 covers 13 residues. The CDR3 loop is CASSQARGDTQYF. In DNA, the CDR3 is TGCGCCAGCAGCCAAGCCCGAGGAGATACGCAGTATTTT.

This clonotype was recorded many times. This chain links TRBV2 with TRBJ2-1; D unclear. V shed 5 bases and J shed 4 bases, with 12 bases lying between them. The CDR3 runs to 14 residues. The germline CDR1 and CDR2 sequences are SNHLY and FYNNEI. The CDR3 sequence: CASSRNPSYNEQFF. As DNA, the CDR3 is TGTGCCAGCAGTCGGAACCCATCGTACAATGAGCAGTTCTTC.

V is TRBV20-1 and J is TRBJ2-7; 9 bases align to TRBD2. CDR1 and CDR2 from the germline V gene are DFQATT and SNEGSKA (reference sequence). Trimming at V came to 1 base and at J to 6 bases, leaving 7 bases not matched to a gene. This CDR3 is built from 14 residues. The CDR3 loop reads CSARVASGNIEQYF. In nucleotides, the CDR3 is TGCAGTGCTAGAGTGGCTAGCGGGAATATCGAGCAGTACTTC.

The DNA of the CDR3 is TGTGCCAGCAGCCAACCCAGTCCCGGGGAGCTGTTTTTT. It yields the protein CASSQPSPGELFF. The chain has TRBV3-1 and TRBJ2-2; no clear D gene. Trimming pared 2 bases from V and 6 bases from J, leaving 7 bases between. Looked up from germline, CDR1 is LGHDT and CDR2 is YNNKEL (reference sequence). The CDR3 is 13 residues long.

This clonotype was detected ten times or more. J is TRBJ2-3 and V is TRBV18; 9 nucleotides line up with TRBD1. V lost 0 bases and J lost 2; bases outside the gene matches: 18. The CDR3 covers 21 residues. Germline V gene data show CDR1 as KGHSH and CDR2 as LQKENI. DNA for the CDR3: TGTGCCAGCTCACCACCGGTAGGGACAGGGCAGTTCTCGGCCCCCACAGATACGCAGTATTTT. This gives the protein CASSPPVGTGQFSAPTDTQYF. The full variable domain, in which reference TRBV18 and TRBJ2-3 provide the parts outside the CDR3, is NAGVMQNPRHLVRRRGQEARLRCSPMKGHSHVYWYRQLPEEGLKFMVYLQKENIIDESGMPKERFSAEFPKEGPSILRIQQVVRGDSAAYFCASSPPVGTGQFSAPTDTQYFGPGTRLTVL.